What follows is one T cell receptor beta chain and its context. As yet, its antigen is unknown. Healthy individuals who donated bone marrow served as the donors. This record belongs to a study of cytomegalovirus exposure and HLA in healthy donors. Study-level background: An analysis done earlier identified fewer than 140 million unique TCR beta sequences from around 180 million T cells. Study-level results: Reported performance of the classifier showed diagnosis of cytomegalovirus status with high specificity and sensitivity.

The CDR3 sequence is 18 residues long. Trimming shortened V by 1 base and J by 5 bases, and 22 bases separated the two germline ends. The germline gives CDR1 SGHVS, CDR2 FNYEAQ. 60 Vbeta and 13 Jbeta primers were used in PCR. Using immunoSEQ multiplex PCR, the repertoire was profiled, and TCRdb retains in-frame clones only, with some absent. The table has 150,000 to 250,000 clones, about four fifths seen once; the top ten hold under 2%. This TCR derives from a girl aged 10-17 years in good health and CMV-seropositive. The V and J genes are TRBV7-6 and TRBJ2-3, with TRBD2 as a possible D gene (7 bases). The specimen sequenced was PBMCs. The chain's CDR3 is CASSLVGPPGGPGDTQYF. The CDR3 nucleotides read TGTGCCAGCAGCTTAGTGGGCCCCCCCGGGGGGCCGGGAGATACGCAGTATTTT.